The 30 T cell receptor beta chains below all came from one sample that was sequenced in a study of a mutant IDH1 vaccine in newly diagnosed glioma. Sequencing used immunoSEQ multiplex PCR; TCRdb keeps in-frame clones, though not all of them. This table holds some 80,000 clones, 85% to 90% found once. For these TCRs, the target antigens are not known. The time point here: week 23, last vaccination. Every vaccine dose comprised 300 ug of mutant IDH1 20-mer peptide plus topical imiquimod. The material was PBMCs, obtained from a glioma patient whose treatment included an IDH1 peptide vaccine. Receptors were obtained from a woman in her forties or fifties with glioma.

The gene calls are TRBV6-5 and TRBJ1-1, with a possible D match to TRBD1 (5 bases). The CDR3 totals 13 residues. V dropped 11 bases and J dropped 0 bases, with 13 bases sitting between them. Germline CDR1 MNHEY, CDR2 SVGAGI. This CDR3 is CAQWGGVNTEAFF. The CDR3 DNA follows: TGTGCCCAGTGGGGCGGAGTGAACACTGAAGCTTTCTTT.

With regard to this clone: One end of the junction varies from germline; a read error may be responsible. The same CDR3 also results from other DNA sequences found in this sample. The J gene is TRBJ2-2, the V gene TRBV6-5; D not certain. The CDR3 consists of 14 residues. Germline V gene sequence: CDR1 MNHEY, CDR2 SVGAGI. DNA of the CDR3: TGTGCCAGCAGCGTAAATCGGAACACTGGGGAGCTGTTTTTT. Amino acids: CASSVNRNTGELFF.

This clone occurred a few times. This rearrangement joins TRBV20-1 to TRBJ1-2; D is perhaps TRBD1 (5 bases). CDR3 length: 11 amino acids. Germline-derived CDR1 and CDR2 are DFQATT and SNEGSKA (reference sequence). CDR3: CSGTGVYGYTF. As DNA, the CDR3 is TGCTCGGGGACGGGGGTTTATGGCTACACCTTC.

There are a few counts of this clone. The chain has TRBV5-6 and TRBJ2-3; tentatively, D is TRBD2 (5 bases). V was pared by 1 base and J by 6 bases, with 18 bases between. The CDR3 extends over 16 amino acids. Germline V CDR1 and CDR2: SGHDT, YYEEEE. CDR3 amino acids: CASSLKSALEADTQYF. The CDR3 DNA sequence: TGTGCCAGCAGCTTGAAGAGTGCCCTGGAGGCGGATACGCAGTATTTT.

The gene calls are TRBV27 and TRBJ2-5; weak D call: TRBD1 (6 bases). V was cut by 0 bases and J by 1 base, with 6 bases left in between. The CDR3 contains 14 residues. Germline CDR1 reads MNHEY; CDR2 reads SMNVEV (reference sequence). In nucleotides, the CDR3 is TGTGCCAGCAGTTTATCGGACAGCCAAGAGACCCAGTACTTC. This gives the protein CASSLSDSQETQYF.

The gene calls are TRBV10-2 and TRBJ1-2; perhaps TRBD1 as D (5 bases). Germline assignment: CDR1 WSHSY and CDR2 SAAADI. This CDR3 has 13 amino acids. V lost 3 bases and J lost 2, with 7 bases in between. CDR3 DNA: TGCGCCAGCAGTGACCCAGGGAACTATGGCTACACCTTC. It yields the protein CASSDPGNYGYTF.

In this sample, this clone turned up once. The CDR3 DNA reads TGTGCCAGCTCACCCTCGATCACAGATACGCAGTATTTT. Protein: CASSPSITDTQYF. The rearrangement joins TRBV18 to TRBJ2-3; D remains unclear. In germline, CDR1 is KGHSH, CDR2 LQKENI. This CDR3 contains 13 residues. The V end lost 3 bases, the J end lost 2 bases, and 6 bases lay between the germline ends.

The chain is built from TRBV7-9 and TRBJ2-3; maybe TRBD2 (6 bases). Germline CDR1 is SEHNR and CDR2 is FQNEAQ (reference sequence). Trimming took off 5 bases at V and 0 bases at J, with 15 bases between the two ends. The CDR3 consists of 16 residues. CDR3 DNA: TGTGCCAGCAGCCCTCTGTTAGCGGCTAGCACAGATACGCAGTATTTT. Its protein is CASSPLLAASTDTQYF.

The chain combines TRBV6-5 with TRBJ2-7; 12 bases agree with TRBD2. Germline values: CDR1 MNHEY, CDR2 SVGAGI. Unmatched junction bases numbered 4, after V lost 8 bases and J lost 2 bases. The CDR3 extends over 14 amino acids. The DNA for the CDR3 is TGTGCCAGCGGTGCTAGCGGGAGGGCCTACGAGCAGTACTTC. Its protein product is CASGASGRAYEQYF.

The gene calls are TRBV10-2 and TRBJ2-5; 7 nucleotides align to TRBD1. Germline loops: CDR1 WSHSY, CDR2 SAAADI. The ends lost 7 bases at V and 5 bases at J; junction bases unmatched: 10. This CDR3 spans 14 amino acids. The CDR3 DNA reads as TGCGCCAGCAAGGGGGCAGCTTGGTGGGAGACCCAGTACTTC. Its protein is CASKGAAWWETQYF.

This clone appeared a single time. CDR3 protein: CASSVQGVGGYTF. The CDR3, as DNA: TGTGCCAGCAGTGTACAGGGAGTGGGCGGCTACACCTTC. The chain couples TRBV2 to TRBJ1-2, with D possibly being TRBD1 (6 bases). The CDR3 runs 13 residues. V was shortened by 4 bases and J by 8 bases, with 14 bases between the two germline ends. Germline V gives CDR1 SNHLY, CDR2 FYNNEI.

The V call is TRBV9, the J call TRBJ1-6, with D perhaps TRBD1 (6 bases). Trimming took off 3 bases at V and 6 bases at J, with 13 bases between the two ends. From germline, CDR1 is SGDLS and CDR2 YYNGEE. This CDR3 has 15 amino acids. CDR3 nucleotides: TGTGCCAGCAGCGCCATCGGGGGGCGTAATTCACCCCTCCACTTT. Protein sequence: CASSAIGGRNSPLHF.

The chain has TRBV7-2 and TRBJ2-3, with a possible D match to TRBD2 (6 bases). Trimming took 4 bases from V and 5 from J, leaving 22 bases between them. The CDR3 totals 17 residues. The V gene's germline CDR1 is SGHTA and CDR2 FQGNSA. The CDR3 protein is CASSSGLSSGRKDTQYF. DNA for the CDR3: TGTGCCAGCAGCTCAGGGTTATCTTCCGGGAGAAAAGATACGCAGTATTTT.

The rearrangement uses TRBV10-2 and TRBJ1-1; unclear D gene. CDR3 length: 11 amino acids. Trimming removed 5 bases from V and 5 bases from J, with 6 bases in between. CDR1 WSHSY and CDR2 SAAADI come from the germline V gene. CDR3 bases: TGCGCCAGCAGTAAGGGAACTGAAGCTTTCTTT. This gives the protein CASSKGTEAFF.

The chain couples TRBV27 to TRBJ2-7; tentatively, D is TRBD1 or TRBD2 (5 bases each). This CDR3 spans 14 amino acids. Germline assignment: CDR1 MNHEY and CDR2 SMNVEV (reference sequence). V was shortened by 5 bases and J by 1 base, with 12 bases between the two germline ends. The CDR3 DNA reads TGTGCCAGCAGTCCGGGGACGGCTTCCTACGAGCAGTACTTC. Its protein product is CASSPGTASYEQYF.

The chain couples TRBV15 to TRBJ2-4; D tentatively fits TRBD1 or TRBD2 (5 bases each). The CDR3 contains 17 residues. Between the trimmed V and J ends, which lost 1 base and 0 bases, there was a span of 13 bases. Looked up from germline, CDR1 is LNHNV and CDR2 is YYDKDF (reference sequence). Here the CDR3 DNA reads TGTGCCACCAGCAGAGTTGGGGACGGTATAGCCAAAAACATTCAGTACTTC. It is translated as CATSRVGDGIAKNIQYF.

This clone was counted a few times. The gene calls are TRBV7-9 and TRBJ1-2; D gene uncertain. Trimming removed 5 bases at V and 5 bases at J, with 6 bases between. CDR3 length: 11 residues. Germline CDR1 and CDR2: SEHNR and FQNEAQ (reference sequence). CDR3 nucleotide sequence: TGTGCCAGCAGCCCTCTGTATGGCTACACCTTC. Amino acids: CASSPLYGYTF.

There are a few counts of this clone. At the DNA level, this CDR3 is encoded by other sequences in the same sample as well. The CDR3 spells CASRLHGHEAFF. The DNA of the CDR3 is TGTGCCAGCAGGTTACACGGACATGAAGCTTTCTTT. This chain links TRBV27 with TRBJ1-1, with D tentatively TRBD1 (5 bases). V was cut by 6 bases and J by 7 bases, with 12 bases left in between. Germline CDR1 reads MNHEY; CDR2 reads SMNVEV (reference sequence). The CDR3 runs 12 residues.

The V gene is TRBV6-5, the J gene TRBJ2-1, with D tentatively TRBD1 (5 bases). The CDR3 loop spans 12 amino acids. V was clipped by 4 bases and J by 7 bases, with 8 bases between them. Germline-derived CDR1 and CDR2 are MNHEY and SVGAGI. The CDR3 reads CASSSPGNEQFF. The CDR3 DNA reads as TGTGCCAGCAGTTCCCCAGGGAATGAGCAGTTCTTC.

The V call is TRBV10-1, the J call TRBJ1-1; no clear D. CDR3 length: 13 amino acids. V lost 6 bases to trimming and J lost 0 bases, with 8 bases between them. The germline gives CDR1 WNHNN, CDR2 SYGVQD (reference sequence). The CDR3 coding sequence is TGCGCCAGCAGCAGAGCATTGAACACTGAAGCTTTCTTT. Residues: CASSRALNTEAFF.

The V call is TRBV21-1, the J call TRBJ2-2; the table's D call TRBD1 went unverified against the DNA. TRBV21-1 represents a pseudogene. This CDR3 spans 14 amino acids. The CDR3 spells CASSTGQGTGELFF. DNA for the CDR3: TGTGCCAGCAGCACCGGACAGGGCACCGGGGAGCTGTTTTTT.

This chain links TRBV7-2 with TRBJ2-7; the D is unclear. This CDR3 region has 14 residues. Germline V gives CDR1 SGHTA, CDR2 FQGNSA. The V end lost 1 base, the J end lost 1 base, and 8 bases lay between the germline ends. The CDR3 spells CASSLGSFSYEQYF. CDR3 nucleotides: TGTGCCAGCAGCTTAGGTTCCTTTTCCTACGAGCAGTACTTC. Full variable domain (outside the CDR3, taken from reference TRBV7-2 and TRBJ2-7): GAGVSQSPSNKVTEKGKDVELRCDPISGHTALYWYRQSLGQGLEFLIYFQGNSAPDKSGLPSDRFSAERTGGSVSTLTIQRTQQEDSAVYLCASSLGSFSYEQYFGPGTRLTVT.

The rearrangement uses TRBV4-2 and TRBJ2-5; 11 bases are a match to TRBD2. This CDR3 has 16 residues. Losses at the gene ends were 0 bases for V and 6 bases for J; bases not matched to a gene: 6. Per the germline V gene, CDR1 is LGHNA and CDR2 is YNFKEQ. The CDR3 spells CASSQEIAGGLKTQYF. CDR3 nucleotides: TGTGCCAGCAGCCAAGAAATAGCGGGAGGGCTAAAGACCCAGTACTTC.

In this sample, this clone turned up once. The V gene is TRBV27, the J gene TRBJ1-2, with 9 bases identical to TRBD1. The germline V gene has CDR1 MNHEY and CDR2 SMNVEV (reference sequence). CDR3 length equals 15 residues. With 5 bases clipped from V and 2 bases from J, the junction kept 6 bases outside the gene matches. CDR3 in amino acids: CASSPGTGRNYGYTF. For the CDR3, the DNA is TGTGCCAGCAGTCCCGGGACAGGGAGAAACTATGGCTACACCTTC.

This CDR3 reads CASSLAGIQETQYF. DNA of the CDR3: TGTGCCAGCAGCTTAGCCGGGATACAAGAGACCCAGTACTTC. The V and J genes are TRBV7-9 and TRBJ2-5; a possible D gene is TRBD2 (5 bases). The CDR3 loop spans 14 amino acids. The germline V gene has CDR1 SEHNR and CDR2 FQNEAQ (reference sequence). V lost 0 bases and J 2 bases, leaving 7 bases between the germline ends.

V gene TRBV11-1 combines with J gene TRBJ2-1, with 11 bases identical to TRBD2. This CDR3 has 16 amino acids. The J segment lost 8 bases and the V segment lost 3 bases, leaving 9 bases of the junction unmatched. Germline V CDR1 and CDR2: SGHAT, FQDESV (reference sequence). DNA for the CDR3: TGTGCCAGCAGCTTCTTACTAGCGGGAGCTAGGGATGAGCAGTTCTTC. Its translation is CASSFLLAGARDEQFF.

The chain is built from TRBV9 and TRBJ1-3; D is uncertain. There are 14 residues in the CDR3. V lost 0 bases and J 3 bases, leaving 7 bases between the germline ends. Germline V gene sequence: CDR1 SGDLS, CDR2 YYNGEE. CDR3 DNA: TGTGCCAGCAGCGTAGCCGGGGATGGAAACACCATATATTTT. It is translated as CASSVAGDGNTIYF.

This chain links TRBV2 with TRBJ2-3, with D possibly matching TRBD2 (6 bases). Trimming took 6 bases from V and 0 from J, leaving 10 bases between them. This CDR3 region has 14 residues. The germline V gene has CDR1 SNHLY and CDR2 FYNNEI. In DNA form, the CDR3 reads TGTGCCAGCAGCTCCGGGACTAGCACAGATACGCAGTATTTT. Protein sequence: CASSSGTSTDTQYF.

The chain joins TRBV14 to TRBJ1-1, with unresolved D. The germline V gene encodes CDR1 SGHDN and CDR2 FVKESK. The CDR3 totals 14 residues. V dropped 5 bases and J dropped 3 bases, with 13 bases sitting between them. The CDR3, as DNA: TGTGCCAGCAGCGTGGACGGTTTGGACACTGAAGCTTTCTTT. Translation: CASSVDGLDTEAFF.

This sequence joins TRBV6-5 and TRBJ1-1; D is perhaps TRBD1 (5 bases). From germline, CDR1 is MNHEY and CDR2 SVGAGI. V was clipped by 6 bases and J by 4 bases, with 15 bases between them. CDR3 size: 14 residues. For the CDR3, the DNA is TGTGCCAGCAGCCGCTTCGGGACGGGCACTGAAGCTTTCTTT. Translation gives CASSRFGTGTEAFF.